These 10 T cell receptor beta chains came from one sample sequenced in a study of T cells in Graves' hyperthyroidism and ophthalmopathy. Amplified regions were TCR beta CDR3 sequences from RNA transcripts. Primed by the HTBI set, a first-round RT-PCR was run on the TCR CDR3. MiXCR, applied by TCRdb to the multiplex PCR reads, yields one record per CDR3 protein. The sample lists 300,000 to 350,000 distinct CDR3 sequences; 15% to 20% were seen once. The specimen sequenced was blood. All receptors derive from a woman in her thirties or forties with Graves' ophthalmopathy.

The CDR3 DNA reads TGTGCCAGCAGCCGCGATAGCGGGAGTTTCACCTACGAGCAGTACTTC. It codes for CASSRDSGSFTYEQYF. The chain links TRBV28 to TRBJ2-7; 9 nucleotides align to TRBD2. Trimming cost V 6 bases and J 2 bases; bases outside gene matches: 11. The CDR3 is 16 amino acids. CDR1 is MDHEN, CDR2 SYDVKM, per germline. Variable domain in full (rest from reference TRBV28 and TRBJ2-7): DVKVTQSSRYLVKRTGEKVFLECVQDMDHENMFWYRQDPGLGLRLIYFSYDVKMKEKGDIPEGYSVSREKKERFSLILESASTNQTSMYLCASSRDSGSFTYEQYFGPGTRLTVT.

This clonotype was seen at least ten times. J is TRBJ2-5 and V is TRBV28, with D unresolved. The V gene's germline CDR1 is MDHEN and CDR2 SYDVKM. The V end was cut by 7 bases, the J end by 3 bases, with 6 bases between. The CDR3 is 11 amino acids. CDR3 bases: TGTGCCAGCACTTCAGAAGAGACCCAGTACTTC. It yields the protein CASTSEETQYF.

The chain recombines TRBV6-5 with TRBJ2-7, with D possibly being TRBD2 (5 bases). In germline, CDR1 is MNHEY, CDR2 SVGAGI. The CDR3 is 16 residues long. Trimming removed 1 base from V and 4 bases from J, with 17 bases in between. The CDR3 DNA reads TGTGCCAGCAGTTACTGGGGTGCGACCGGGAAATACGAGCAGTACTTC. Its translation: CASSYWGATGKYEQYF.

As regards this clonotype: A read error may account for a junction end that differs from germline. The rearrangement uses TRBV2 and TRBJ1-3; possible D gene TRBD1, 5 bases. The CDR3 is 16 residues long. Per the germline V gene, CDR1 is SNHLY and CDR2 is FYNNEI. The CDR3 DNA reads TGTGCCAGCAGACGGGGGGTCTGTCAGGCTGGAAACACCATATCTTTT. Residues: CASRRGVCQAGNTISF.

This clonotype was recorded many times. The V call is TRBV5-5, the J call TRBJ2-5; 9 bases are shared with TRBD1. With 0 bases clipped from V and 5 bases from J, the junction kept 5 bases outside the gene matches. This CDR3 comprises 15 residues. Germline V CDR1 and CDR2: SGHKS, YYEKEE (reference sequence). The CDR3 reads CASSLVQGALETQYF. Here the CDR3 DNA reads TGTGCCAGCAGCTTGGTACAGGGGGCGCTTGAGACCCAGTACTTC.

V and J are TRBV6-1 and TRBJ2-7; possible D gene TRBD1, 7 bases. V was trimmed by 6 bases and J by 3 bases, leaving 15 bases between them. The CDR3 is 14 residues long. The germline gives CDR1 MNHNS, CDR2 SASEGT. The DNA of the CDR3 is TGTGCCAGCAGGGCGGGGCAGGGGGACTACGAGCAGTACTTC. It specifies CASRAGQGDYEQYF.

This clonotype was counted ten times or more. V is TRBV20-1 and J is TRBJ1-5, with 10 bases lining up with TRBD1. The CDR3 is 16 amino acids. Losses at the gene ends were 3 bases for V and 5 bases for J; bases not matched to a gene: 10. The germline V gene has CDR1 DFQATT and CDR2 SNEGSKA (reference sequence). In nucleotides, the CDR3 is TGCAGTGCTAGGATCACCGGGACAGGGGACGATCAGCCCCAGCATTTT. Its protein is CSARITGTGDDQPQHF.

This clonotype appeared many times. The gene calls are TRBV27 and TRBJ2-7; D might be TRBD1 or TRBD2, each matching 5 bases. This CDR3 is built from 15 residues. Germline CDR1 and CDR2: MNHEY and SMNVEV (reference sequence). V was cut by 5 bases and J by 1 base, with 15 bases left in between. The CDR3 region has the DNA TGTGCCAGCAGTCCCGGTCTGAGGGGATCCTACGAGCAGTACTTC. Translating it yields CASSPGLRGSYEQYF.

This clonotype was detected ten times or more. A much larger clone sits a single nucleotide away, making a read error possible. This CDR3 is missing its conserved last phenylalanine or tryptophan, likely due to a read error. This chain uses TRBV2 with TRBJ1-1, with D maybe TRBD1 (5 bases). This CDR3 spans 17 amino acids. Per germline, CDR1 SNHLY and CDR2 FYNNEI. Trimming took off 5 bases at V and 5 bases at J, with 24 bases between the two ends. The CDR3 loop is CASSPGGGSGRRTEAFS. CDR3 nucleotides: TGTGCCAGCAGTCCCGGGGGAGGGAGCGGGCGGAGGACTGAAGCTTTCTCT.

The chain links TRBV4-2 to TRBJ2-5; D gene unclear. Germline V gene sequence: CDR1 LGHNA, CDR2 YNFKEQ. V was pared by 0 bases and J by 5 bases, with 10 bases between. The CDR3 loop spans 14 amino acids. In nucleotides, the CDR3 is TGTGCCAGCAGCCAAGATGCAAGGGTTGAGACCCAGTACTTC. It is translated as CASSQDARVETQYF.